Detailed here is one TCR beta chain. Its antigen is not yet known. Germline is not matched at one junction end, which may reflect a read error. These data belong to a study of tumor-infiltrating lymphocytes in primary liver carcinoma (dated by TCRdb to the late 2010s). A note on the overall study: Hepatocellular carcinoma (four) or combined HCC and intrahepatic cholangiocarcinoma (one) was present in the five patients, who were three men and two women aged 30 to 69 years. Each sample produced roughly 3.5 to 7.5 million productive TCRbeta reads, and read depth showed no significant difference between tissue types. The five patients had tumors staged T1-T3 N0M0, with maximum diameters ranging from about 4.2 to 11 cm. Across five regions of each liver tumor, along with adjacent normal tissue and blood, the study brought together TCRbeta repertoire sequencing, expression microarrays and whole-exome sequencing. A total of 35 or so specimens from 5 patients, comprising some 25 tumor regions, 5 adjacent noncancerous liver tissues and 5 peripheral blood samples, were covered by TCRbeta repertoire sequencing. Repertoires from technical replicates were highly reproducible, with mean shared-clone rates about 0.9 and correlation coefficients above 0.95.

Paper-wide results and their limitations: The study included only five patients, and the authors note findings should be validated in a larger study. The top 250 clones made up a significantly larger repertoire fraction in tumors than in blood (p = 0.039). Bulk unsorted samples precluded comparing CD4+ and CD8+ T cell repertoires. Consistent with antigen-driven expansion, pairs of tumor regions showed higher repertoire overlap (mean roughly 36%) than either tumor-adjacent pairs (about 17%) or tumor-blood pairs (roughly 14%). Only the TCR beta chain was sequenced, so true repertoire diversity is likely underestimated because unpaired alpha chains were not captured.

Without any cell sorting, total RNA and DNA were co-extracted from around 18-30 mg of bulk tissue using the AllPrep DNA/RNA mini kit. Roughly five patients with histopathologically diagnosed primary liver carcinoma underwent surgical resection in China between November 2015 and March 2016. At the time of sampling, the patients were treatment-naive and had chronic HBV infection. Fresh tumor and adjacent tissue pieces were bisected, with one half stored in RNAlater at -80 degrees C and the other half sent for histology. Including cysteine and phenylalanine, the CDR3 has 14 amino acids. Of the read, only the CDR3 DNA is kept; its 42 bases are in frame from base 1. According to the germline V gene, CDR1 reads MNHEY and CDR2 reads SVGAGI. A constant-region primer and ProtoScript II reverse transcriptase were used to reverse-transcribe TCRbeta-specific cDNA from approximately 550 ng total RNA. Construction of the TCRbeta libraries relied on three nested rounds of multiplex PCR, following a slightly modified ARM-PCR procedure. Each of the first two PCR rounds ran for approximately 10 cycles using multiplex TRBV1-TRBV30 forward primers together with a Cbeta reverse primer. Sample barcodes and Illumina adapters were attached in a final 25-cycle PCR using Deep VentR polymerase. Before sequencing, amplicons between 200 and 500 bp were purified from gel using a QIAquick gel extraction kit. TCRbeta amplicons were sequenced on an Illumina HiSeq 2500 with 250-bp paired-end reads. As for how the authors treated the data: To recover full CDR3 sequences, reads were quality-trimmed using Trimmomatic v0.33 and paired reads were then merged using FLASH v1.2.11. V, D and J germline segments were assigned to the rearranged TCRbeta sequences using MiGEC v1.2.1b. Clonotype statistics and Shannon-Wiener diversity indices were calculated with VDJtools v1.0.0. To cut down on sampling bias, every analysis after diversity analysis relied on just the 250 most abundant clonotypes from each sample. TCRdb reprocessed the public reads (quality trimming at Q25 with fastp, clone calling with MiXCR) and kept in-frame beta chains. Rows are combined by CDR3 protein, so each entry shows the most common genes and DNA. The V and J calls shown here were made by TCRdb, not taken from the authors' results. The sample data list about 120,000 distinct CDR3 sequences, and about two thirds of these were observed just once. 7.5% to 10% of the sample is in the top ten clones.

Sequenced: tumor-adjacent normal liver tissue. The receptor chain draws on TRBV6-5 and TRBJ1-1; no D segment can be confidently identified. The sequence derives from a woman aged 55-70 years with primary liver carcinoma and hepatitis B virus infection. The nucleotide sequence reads TGTGTCAGCAGTTACCGAAGGCTGGGGACTGAAGCTTTCTTT. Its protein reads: CVSSYRRLGTEAFF.